Following are 16 T cell receptor beta chains from one sample sequenced in a study of T cells after yellow fever vaccination (dated by TCRdb to the late 2010s). Library preparation was by 5' RACE. This sample was sequenced with an Illumina NovaSeq 6000. TCRdb reworked the public reads: Q25 trimming with fastp, MiXCR clone assembly, productive beta chains retained. When rows share a CDR3 protein, they turn into one entry using the most common DNA and genes. The sample has 400,000 or so distinct CDR3 sequences on record, about 17% of them singletons. Roughly 19% of the sample goes to the ten largest clones. Explained via the paper, the treatment or condition label denotes: live attenuated yellow fever vaccine strain. Here the sequenced sample was PBMCs, taken before the yellow fever booster vaccination. The receptors shown here come from a man aged 18 to 30 who received the YFV17D yellow fever vaccine.

This clonotype was picked up a small number of times. The chain joins TRBV11-3 to TRBJ2-5, with a weak D call TRBD1 (5 bases). This CDR3 contains 16 residues. Germline-derived CDR1 and CDR2 are SGHNT and YENEEA. Between the trimmed V and J ends, which lost 1 base and 3 bases, there was a span of 15 bases. CDR3 coding DNA: TGTGCCAGCAGCTTAGGGGGCATTACGACCGAAGAGACCCAGTACTTC. It yields the protein CASSLGGITTEETQYF.

This clonotype showed up many times. The chain has TRBV5-1 and TRBJ1-5, with 8 nucleotides matching TRBD1. Germline loops: CDR1 SGHRS, CDR2 YFSETQ. The CDR3 has 15 residues. The J segment lost 3 bases and the V segment lost 4 bases, leaving 6 bases of the junction unmatched. The CDR3 loop is CASSPGQGANQPQHF. The CDR3 DNA sequence: TGCGCCAGCAGCCCCGGACAGGGAGCCAATCAGCCCCAGCATTTT.

This chain uses TRBV29-1 with TRBJ2-5; 9 bases align to TRBD1. This CDR3 has 14 residues. In germline, CDR1 is SQVTM, CDR2 ANQGSEA. CDR3 region: CQKAGQGNLETQYF. CDR3 nucleotides: TGCCAGAAGGCAGGACAGGGGAACTTAGAGACCCAGTACTTC. The full variable domain, in which reference TRBV29-1 and TRBJ2-5 provide the parts outside the CDR3, is SAVISQKPSRDICQRGTSLTIQCQVDSQVTMMFWYRQQPGQSLTLIATANQGSEATYESGFVIDKFPISRPNLTFSTLTVSNMSPEDSSIYLCQKAGQGNLETQYFGPGTRLLVL.

The genes are TRBV7-8 and TRBJ1-3; no clear D. CDR1 SGHVS and CDR2 FQNEAQ come from the germline V gene. The ends were cut back, 2 bases at V and 0 bases at J, with 11 bases in the middle. The CDR3 is made up of 16 amino acids. CDR3 sequence reads: CASSLSYQDSGNTIYF. CDR3 in DNA: TGTGCCAGCAGCTTATCCTACCAGGACTCTGGAAACACCATATATTTT.

The rearrangement uses TRBV20-1 and TRBJ1-1, with 9 bases fitting TRBD1. CDR1 is DFQATT and CDR2 is SNEGSKA in the germline V gene (reference sequence). This CDR3 is built from 13 residues. With V trimmed by 5 bases and J by 4 bases, 5 bases remained unmatched. CDR3 in amino acids: CSAGTGLGTEAFF. The CDR3, as DNA: TGCAGTGCTGGGACAGGGCTGGGCACTGAAGCTTTCTTT.

This chain connects TRBV4-1 to TRBJ2-2; tentatively, D is TRBD1 (5 bases). Germline lookup yields CDR1 MGHRA and CDR2 YSYEKL. The CDR3 contains 14 residues. V lost 3 bases and J lost 7, with 12 bases in between. The CDR3 bases are TGCGCCAGCAGCCAGGTGACAGACCGCGGGGAGCTGTTTTTT. Its translation: CASSQVTDRGELFF.

This clonotype was seen many times. The chain joins TRBV4-1 to TRBJ1-5, with a possible D match to TRBD1 (5 bases). Germline V CDR1 and CDR2: MGHRA, YSYEKL. Trimming left V 0 bases short and J 12 bases short, with 12 bases between. The CDR3 is made up of 13 amino acids. The CDR3 nucleotides read TGCGCCAGCAGCCAAGAAGGGGCAGGGAGCCAGCATTTT. Protein: CASSQEGAGSQHF.

The chain joins TRBV18 to TRBJ1-1, with D perhaps TRBD1 (5 bases). The CDR3 is 14 residues long. V shed 2 bases and J shed 0 bases, with 7 bases lying between them. The germline V gene has CDR1 KGHSH and CDR2 LQKENI. The chain's CDR3 is CASSPNRMNTEAFF. CDR3 bases: TGTGCCAGCTCACCAAACAGGATGAACACTGAAGCTTTCTTT.

This clonotype appeared many times. CDR3 loop: CSARVDSAGQAPRQYV. In nucleotides, the CDR3 is TGCAGTGCTAGGGTTGACTCAGCGGGGCAGGCTCCGAGGCAGTACGTC. The chain joins TRBV20-1 to TRBJ2-7; 7 bases map to TRBD2. Germline loops: CDR1 DFQATT, CDR2 SNEGSKA (reference sequence). The V segment lost 3 bases and the J segment 9 bases; nucleotides outside the gene matches: 20. This CDR3 has 16 residues.

In its sample, this clonotype was seen a few times. The chain is built from TRBV6-2 or TRBV6-3 and TRBJ1-2, with D hard to call. The length of the CDR3 is 11 residues. With 3 bases removed from V and 8 bases from J, the gap between germline ends came to 7 bases. In germline, CDR1 is MNHEY, CDR2 SVGEGT. As DNA, the CDR3 is TGTGCCAGCAGTTATGGCGCCGGCTACACCTTC. Protein sequence: CASSYGAGYTF.

This clonotype was counted only a few times. The genes are TRBV11-2 and TRBJ2-7, with 9 bases matching TRBD1. CDR3 length equals 16 residues. Germline CDR1 is SGHAT and CDR2 is FQNNGV. V gave up 5 bases and J gave up 2 bases; unmatched junction bases: 10. The CDR3 reads CASSQTGGTGAYEQYF. CDR3 DNA: TGTGCCAGCAGCCAAACAGGGGGCACTGGGGCCTACGAGCAGTACTTC.

This clonotype appeared a single time. The chain couples TRBV18 to TRBJ1-2, with TRBD1 matching over 8 bases. CDR1 is KGHSH, CDR2 LQKENI, per germline. The ends lost 0 bases at V and 4 bases at J; junction bases unmatched: 4. CDR3 size: 15 residues. The CDR3 protein is CASSPPGQVLYGYTF. The CDR3 bases are TGTGCCAGCTCACCACCGGGACAGGTGCTCTATGGCTACACCTTC.

This clonotype was detected a few times. Germline is not matched at one junction end, which may reflect a read error. The chain carries TRBV7-9 and TRBJ1-1; D is unclear. CDR1 and CDR2 from the germline V gene are SEHNR and FQNEAQ (reference sequence). The CDR3 extends over 13 amino acids. The chain's CDR3 is CASSFRLNTDAFF. The CDR3 DNA follows: TGTGCCAGCAGCTTTCGACTGAACACTGATGCTTTCTTT.

In this sample, this clonotype turned up many times. The rearrangement uses TRBV12-3 or TRBV12-4 and TRBJ2-5, with TRBD2 as a possible D gene (7 bases). V lost 7 bases and J lost 1, with 13 bases in between. This CDR3 spans 14 amino acids. The CDR3 reads CASTFGGPQETQYF. CDR3 DNA: TGTGCCAGCACTTTCGGGGGGCCCCAAGAGACCCAGTACTTC.

The chain recombines TRBV20-1 with TRBJ2-7; 13 nucleotides align to TRBD2. Germline V gives CDR1 DFQATT, CDR2 SNEGSKA (reference sequence). The CDR3 covers 13 residues. The CDR3 bases are TGCAGAGCGACTAGCGGGGGGTCCTACGAGCAGTACTTC. Translating gives CRATSGGSYEQYF.

This clonotype was observed a few times. The chain employs TRBV10-3 and TRBJ1-5; the match to TRBD1 covers 9 bases. The CDR3 is 16 amino acids. V shed 1 base and J 5 bases; nucleotides not matched to a gene: 6. Germline V gene lookup returns CDR1 ENHRY and CDR2 SYGVKD. The CDR3 is CAISEYVQGAYQPQHF. CDR3 DNA: TGTGCCATCAGTGAGTACGTACAGGGGGCCTATCAGCCCCAGCATTTT.